This TCR beta chain is from a study of beta chain features in type 1 diabetes. Of the isolated RNA, all was reverse transcribed, and so the sequenced material was expressed TCRB transcripts. Generated by immunoSEQ multiplex PCR, the TCRdb table keeps only in-frame clones and is missing some. The sample records roughly 300,000 clones, 7% to 9% being singletons. The sample comprised central memory CD4+ T cells from blood. This receptor was obtained from a young woman in good health.

The CDR3 here is CASSLAGTMVQPQHF. CDR3 nucleotide sequence: TGTGCCAGCAGCTTAGCCGGGACGATGGTTCAGCCCCAGCATTTT. This chain links TRBV7-2 with TRBJ1-5; D is possibly TRBD1 (5 bases). The CDR3 has 15 residues. Trimming shortened V by 0 bases and J by 6 bases, and 12 bases separated the two germline ends. The germline V gene has CDR1 SGHTA and CDR2 FQGNSA.